One T cell receptor (beta chain) is described in this entry. Its antigen is unknown. The data derive from a study of identical twins. Germline CDR1 SGHRS, CDR2 YFSETQ. J lost 7 bases, V lost 4 bases, and 7 bases had no gene match. This CDR3 spans 14 amino acids. Study results and limitations: Fewer insertions were carried by abundant cord blood beta clonotypes, but none was seen in memory repertoires. Excess twin sharing in beta out-of-frame sequences was weaker.

TCRdb processed the 5' RACE reads anew with MiXCR; each CDR3 protein has one entry. The sample includes 240,000 or so distinct CDR3 sequences, more than 9.5% seen only once; the top ten take roughly 4%. This sample was shared with a second study, whose subject was yellow fever vaccine responses in identical twins.

Source material: memory (CD45RO+) T cells sorted from blood. The receptor was isolated from a woman between 18 and 30 years old in good health. V gene TRBV5-1 combines with J gene TRBJ2-2; 7 positions agree with TRBD1. The CDR3 protein is CASSPDRAYGELFF. The CDR3 DNA sequence: TGCGCCAGCAGCCCTGACAGGGCATACGGGGAGCTGTTTTTT.